These 26 T cell receptor beta chains originate from one sample sequenced in a study of T cell responses to AZD1222 COVID-19 vaccine. Clones were sequenced by immunoSEQ multiplex PCR, and TCRdb holds only the in-frame ones, with some missing. The repertoire includes 100,000 to 150,000 clones, under 95% of them detected once, and roughly 5% sits in the top ten. This material consisted of peripheral blood, taken on day 0 of AZD1222 vaccination. These receptors all come from an adult in good health.

CDR3 nucleotide sequence: TGTGCCAGCAGTCTTCCCCCGGGACTAGCGTTCGAGCAGTACTTC. Translating gives CASSLPPGLAFEQYF. This sequence joins TRBV11-2 and TRBJ2-7; TRBD2 matches 10 bases. The V segment lost 6 bases and the J segment 6 bases; nucleotides outside the gene matches: 11. Germline V gene sequence: CDR1 SGHAT, CDR2 FQNNGV. This CDR3 contains 15 residues.

In this sample, this clone turned up a few times. V is TRBV5-8 and J is TRBJ1-2; D is possibly TRBD1 (5 bases). The CDR3 spans 12 residues. Trimming left V 1 base short and J 10 bases short, with 11 bases between. Germline CDR1 reads SGHTS; CDR2 reads YDEGEE. The CDR3 DNA sequence: TGTGCCAGCAGCTTGAGTTTGGGGGTCTACACCTTC. Its protein product is CASSLSLGVYTF.

The chain is built from TRBV28 and TRBJ2-5; 7 nucleotides line up with TRBD1. Trimming cost V 7 bases and J 5 bases; bases outside gene matches: 7. The CDR3 loop spans 13 amino acids. CDR1 and CDR2 from the germline V gene are MDHEN and SYDVKM. CDR3 bases: TGTGCCAGCACCTTACAGGGGACGGAGACCCAGTACTTC. Translating gives CASTLQGTETQYF.

This clone was counted once. The chain uses TRBV5-4 and TRBJ2-1; no clear D gene. This CDR3 comprises 14 residues. Germline V lookup: CDR1 SGHNT, CDR2 YYREEE (reference sequence). V lost 4 bases to trimming and J lost 6 bases, with 14 bases between them. The CDR3 bases are TGTGCCAGCAGCCCCGTTCAGGACGCCAATGAGCAGTTCTTC. Translation: CASSPVQDANEQFF.

This chain uses TRBV11-2 with TRBJ1-1; D not resolved. CDR1 is SGHAT, CDR2 FQNNGV, per germline. The CDR3 sequence is 13 residues long. Between the trimmed V and J ends, which lost 11 bases and 5 bases, there was a span of 18 bases. The CDR3 here is CAGTLRAGTEAFF. The CDR3 DNA sequence: TGTGCCGGTACATTGAGGGCCGGTACTGAAGCTTTCTTT.

This clone showed up just once. The V gene is TRBV19, the J gene TRBJ1-2, with 7 bases matching TRBD1. CDR3 length: 14 amino acids. Germline lookup yields CDR1 LNHDA and CDR2 SQIVND (reference sequence). Germline trimming cut 4 bases from V and 8 bases from J; bases unmatched to any gene: 10. CDR3 nucleotides: TGTGCCAGTAGTACGCGAGCCGGGACAGTCGGCTACACCTTC. Amino acid sequence: CASSTRAGTVGYTF.

The chain is built from TRBV10-3 and TRBJ2-1; 8 positions agree with TRBD1. V lost 11 bases, J lost 5 bases, and 11 bases stayed unmatched. This CDR3 has 14 residues. CDR1 is ENHRY, CDR2 SYGVKD, per germline. CDR3 sequence (DNA): TGTGCCTCGCTCAGGGGGCCGGAAAACAATGAGCAGTTCTTC. It codes for CASLRGPENNEQFF.

The chain is built from TRBV2 and TRBJ1-2; possible D gene TRBD1, 5 bases. The CDR3 is 14 amino acids. The germline V gene has CDR1 SNHLY and CDR2 FYNNEI. V lost 9 bases to trimming and J lost 1 base, with 15 bases between them. CDR3 DNA: TGTGCCAGTGGGGCGGTTACTTTTAACTATGGCTACACCTTC. This encodes CASGAVTFNYGYTF.

This chain links TRBV10-3 with TRBJ1-5; tentatively, D is TRBD1 (6 bases). This CDR3 is built from 16 residues. Trimming shortened V by 6 bases and J by 0 bases, and 15 bases separated the two germline ends. In germline, CDR1 is ENHRY, CDR2 SYGVKD. CDR3 DNA sequence: TGTGCCATCAGCGGATTGGGGGGACATAGCAATCAGCCCCAGCATTTT. Protein product: CAISGLGGHSNQPQHF.

V and J are TRBV30 and TRBJ1-2; a possible D gene is TRBD1 (6 bases). Germline V CDR1 and CDR2: GTSNPN, SVGIG (reference sequence). This CDR3 is built from 15 residues. Between the trimmed V and J ends, which lost 0 bases and 0 bases, there was a span of 11 bases. In nucleotides, the CDR3 is TGTGCCTGGAGTGTAGGGTCAGGGGCTAACTATGGCTACACCTTC. Amino acids: CAWSVGSGANYGYTF.

The chain joins TRBV6-6 to TRBJ1-2; 7 positions match TRBD1. The V gene's germline CDR1 is MNHNY and CDR2 SVGAGI (reference sequence). The CDR3 spans 13 residues. The trim removed 8 bases at V and 7 bases at J, leaving 10 bases unmatched. CDR3 residues: CASLPGQSVGYTF. CDR3 in DNA: TGTGCCAGCCTACCGGGACAGTCTGTTGGCTACACCTTC.

This clone has a count of ten or more. The chain employs TRBV24-1 and TRBJ1-1; no clear D. Looked up from germline, CDR1 is KGHDR and CDR2 is SFDVKD. V was cut by 4 bases and J by 1 base, with 6 bases left in between. The CDR3 contains 13 residues. CDR3 coding DNA: TGTGCCACCAGTGACCCCTGGAACACTGAAGCTTTCTTT. Translating gives CATSDPWNTEAFF.

The chain has TRBV18 and TRBJ2-7, with a tentative D call TRBD2 (5 bases). The CDR3 sequence is 11 residues long. The V gene's germline CDR1 is KGHSH and CDR2 LQKENI. V dropped 3 bases and J dropped 6 bases, with 6 bases sitting between them. The CDR3 nucleotides are TGTGCCAGCTCACCGGGGAGCGAGCAGTACTTC. Translated, it gives CASSPGSEQYF.

The chain joins TRBV5-1 to TRBJ1-1, with D maybe TRBD1 (5 bases). CDR1 and CDR2 from the germline V gene are SGHRS and YFSETQ. The ends were cut back, 3 bases at V and 4 bases at J, with 13 bases in the middle. The CDR3 is made up of 14 amino acids. CDR3 DNA sequence: TGCGCCAGCAGCTGGGAGGCCAGGGCCACTGAAGCTTTCTTT. Translated, it gives CASSWEARATEAFF.

This chain joins TRBV18 and TRBJ2-3, with D possibly TRBD1 on 5 matching bases. The CDR3 extends over 15 amino acids. CDR1 is KGHSH and CDR2 is LQKENI in the germline V gene. The V gene lost 3 bases and the J gene lost 0 bases, with 10 bases spanning the gap. Here the CDR3 reads CASSPFPGSTDTQYF. DNA of the CDR3: TGTGCCAGCTCACCGTTCCCAGGGAGCACAGATACGCAGTATTTT.

This chain joins TRBV28 and TRBJ1-2; no definite D call. Trimming removed 8 bases at V and 7 bases at J, with 23 bases between. The CDR3 totals 15 residues. The V gene's germline CDR1 is MDHEN and CDR2 SYDVKM. CDR3 residues: CASARTNLSPFGYTF. The CDR3 coding sequence is TGTGCCAGCGCGAGGACTAACCTCTCCCCGTTTGGCTACACCTTC.

The chain joins TRBV7-9 to TRBJ1-2; TRBD1 agrees at 7 bases. After removal of 4 bases from V and 8 bases from J, the junction contained 10 bases not matched to a gene. This CDR3 has 14 residues. Germline assignment: CDR1 SEHNR and CDR2 FQNEAQ (reference sequence). The CDR3 here is CASSSFGTAPGYTF. The CDR3 coding sequence is TGTGCCAGCAGCTCGTTCGGGACAGCTCCAGGCTACACCTTC.

The genes are TRBV12-5 and TRBJ2-5; 7 positions match TRBD1. CDR3 size: 14 residues. Germline-derived CDR1 and CDR2 are LGHNT and FRNRAP. Germline trimming cut 6 bases from V and 4 bases from J; bases unmatched to any gene: 8. CDR3 region: CASGLKGAGETQYF. The DNA of the CDR3 is TGTGCTAGTGGCTTAAAGGGGGCCGGAGAGACCCAGTACTTC. Full variable domain (rest looked up from reference TRBV12-5 and TRBJ2-5): DARVTQTPRHKVTEMGQEVTMRCQPILGHNTVFWYRQTMMQGLELLAYFRNRAPLDDSGMPKDRFSAEMPDATLATLKIQPSEPRDSAVYFCASGLKGAGETQYFGPGTRLLVL.

On this clone: A read error may account for a junction end that differs from germline. The chain is built from TRBV6-5 and TRBJ1-4; no reliable D call. Germline-derived CDR1 and CDR2 are MNHEY and SVGAGI. The CDR3 loop spans 14 amino acids. The CDR3 bases are TGTGCCAGCAGCTACTCAGGAACTAATGAAAAACTGTTTTTT. It translates to CASSYSGTNEKLFF.

V gene TRBV7-8 combines with J gene TRBJ2-7, with D tentatively TRBD1 (5 bases). This CDR3 has 13 amino acids. V was cut by 3 bases and J by 1 base, with 7 bases left in between. The germline V gene encodes CDR1 SGHVS and CDR2 FQNEAQ. CDR3 sequence: CASSFKGSYEQYF. The CDR3 DNA follows: TGTGCCAGCAGCTTTAAGGGGTCCTACGAGCAGTACTTC.

The chain carries TRBV3-1 (or the pseudogene TRBV3-2) and TRBJ1-4; 11 bases align to TRBD1. Germline V gene lookup returns CDR1 LGHDT and CDR2 YNNKEL (reference sequence). V dropped 4 bases and J dropped 8; count of bases not matched to a gene: 0. There are 13 residues in the CDR3. DNA of the CDR3: TGTGCCAGCAGCCGGGACAGGGGGGAAAAACTGTTTTTT. This gives the protein CASSRDRGEKLFF.

This chain uses TRBV6-5 with TRBJ1-3, with D uncertain. The V end was cut by 3 bases, the J end by 0 bases, with 12 bases between. The CDR3 covers 16 residues. The germline gives CDR1 MNHEY, CDR2 SVGAGI. In DNA form, the CDR3 reads TGTGCCAGCAGTTATTGGTCCGGATCCTCTGGAAACACCATATATTTT. Amino acids: CASSYWSGSSGNTIYF.

The CDR3 region has the DNA TGTGCCAGTAGTAGGAGGGAAGTAGGCAATCAGCCCCAGCATTTT. It translates to CASSRREVGNQPQHF. The chain recombines TRBV19 with TRBJ1-5; D unclear. Germline lookup yields CDR1 LNHDA and CDR2 SQIVND (reference sequence). This CDR3 spans 15 amino acids. V was shortened by 4 bases and J by 2 bases, with 12 bases between the two germline ends.

This chain joins TRBV27 and TRBJ1-4, with D tentatively TRBD1 (5 bases). CDR1 is MNHEY and CDR2 is SMNVEV in the germline V gene (reference sequence). V was cut by 6 bases and J by 3 bases, with 14 bases left in between. This CDR3 has 15 amino acids. CDR3 amino acids: CASSRRGLANEKLFF. The CDR3 coding sequence is TGTGCCAGCAGCCGGAGGGGCTTGGCTAATGAAAAACTGTTTTTT.

This clone was recorded only once. The chain combines TRBV30 with TRBJ2-5, with unresolved D. Germline CDR1 reads GTSNPN; CDR2 reads SVGIG (reference sequence). Trimming took off 0 bases at V and 4 bases at J, with 6 bases between the two ends. CDR3 length: 12 amino acids. CDR3 sequence (DNA): TGTGCCTGGAGTGTCGCCCCAGAGACCCAGTACTTC. Its translation is CAWSVAPETQYF.

The gene calls are TRBV27 and TRBJ2-2; D not resolved. CDR3 length: 13 residues. The germline CDR1 and CDR2 sequences are MNHEY and SMNVEV (reference sequence). V gave up 5 bases and J gave up 0 bases, with 4 bases separating them. The chain's CDR3 is CASSPTNTGELFF. CDR3 bases: TGTGCCAGCAGTCCAACGAACACCGGGGAGCTGTTTTTT.